One T cell receptor beta chain is described in this entry. The antigen is not known. The sample originates from a study of T cell repertoires in cytomegalovirus infection. Study-wide points: CMV carriers having the relevant HLA were flagged by cumulative public TCR beta family frequency. It was HLA-C-restricted CMV-specific TCR beta clonotypes that dominated the response ex vivo.

From germline, CDR1 is LNHDA and CDR2 SQIVND (reference sequence). V lost 5 bases and J lost 6, with 12 bases in between. The CDR3 runs 13 residues. TCRdb passed the reads through MiXCR, listing each CDR3 protein once. The table lists roughly 68,000 distinct CDR3 sequences, about 23% of them singletons, with almost 80% in the top ten. Material for sequencing was PBMCs, sequenced either directly or after in vitro stimulation (not recorded which). This TCR was sampled from a human donor in good health (CMV status not recorded). Some clones in this sample may be carry-over from other donors' samples. The rearrangement links TRBV19 to TRBJ2-3; D call uncertain. This CDR3 is CASSAQHADTQYF. The CDR3, as DNA: TGTGCCAGTAGTGCCCAGCACGCCGATACGCAGTATTTT.